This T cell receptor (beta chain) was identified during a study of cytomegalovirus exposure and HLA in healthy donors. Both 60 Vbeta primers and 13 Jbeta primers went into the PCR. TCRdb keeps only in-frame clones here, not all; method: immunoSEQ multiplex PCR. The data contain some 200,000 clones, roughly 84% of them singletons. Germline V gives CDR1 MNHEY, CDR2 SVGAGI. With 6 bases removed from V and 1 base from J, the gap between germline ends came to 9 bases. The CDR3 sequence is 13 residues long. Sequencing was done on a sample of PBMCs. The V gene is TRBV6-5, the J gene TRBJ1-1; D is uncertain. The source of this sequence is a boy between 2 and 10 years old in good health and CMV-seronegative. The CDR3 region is CASSPGSNTEAFF. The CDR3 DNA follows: TGTGCCAGCAGCCCGGGGTCGAACACTGAAGCTTTCTTT.